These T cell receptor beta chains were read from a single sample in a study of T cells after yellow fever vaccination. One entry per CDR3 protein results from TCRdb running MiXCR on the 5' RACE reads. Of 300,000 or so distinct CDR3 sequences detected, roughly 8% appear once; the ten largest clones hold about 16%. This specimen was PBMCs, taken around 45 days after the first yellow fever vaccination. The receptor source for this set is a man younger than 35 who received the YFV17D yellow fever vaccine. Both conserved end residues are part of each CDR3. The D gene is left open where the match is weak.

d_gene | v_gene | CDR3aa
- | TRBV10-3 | CAISESARRGSNGYTF
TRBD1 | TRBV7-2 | CASSAGGGWDGLRYF
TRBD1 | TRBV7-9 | CASSLLPGQGAGELFF
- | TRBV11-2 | CASSLDGVWTQYF
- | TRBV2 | CASKLGEIQYF
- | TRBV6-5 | CASSYFGDSNQPQHF
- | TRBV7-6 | CASSLTRKTEAFF
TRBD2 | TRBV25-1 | CASSEYLAGGPRELFF
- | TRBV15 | CATAVYRSSGNTIYF
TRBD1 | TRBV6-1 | CASGGQSYGYTF
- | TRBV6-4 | CASSEGRGATEFF
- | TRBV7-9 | CASSLAQGSSPLHF
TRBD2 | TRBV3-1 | CASSQSLDAGLEKTQYF
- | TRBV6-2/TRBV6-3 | CASRPGTERYGYTF
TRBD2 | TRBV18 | CASSPNSGGEFTDTQYF
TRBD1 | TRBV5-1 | CASTPGTGGTIQYF